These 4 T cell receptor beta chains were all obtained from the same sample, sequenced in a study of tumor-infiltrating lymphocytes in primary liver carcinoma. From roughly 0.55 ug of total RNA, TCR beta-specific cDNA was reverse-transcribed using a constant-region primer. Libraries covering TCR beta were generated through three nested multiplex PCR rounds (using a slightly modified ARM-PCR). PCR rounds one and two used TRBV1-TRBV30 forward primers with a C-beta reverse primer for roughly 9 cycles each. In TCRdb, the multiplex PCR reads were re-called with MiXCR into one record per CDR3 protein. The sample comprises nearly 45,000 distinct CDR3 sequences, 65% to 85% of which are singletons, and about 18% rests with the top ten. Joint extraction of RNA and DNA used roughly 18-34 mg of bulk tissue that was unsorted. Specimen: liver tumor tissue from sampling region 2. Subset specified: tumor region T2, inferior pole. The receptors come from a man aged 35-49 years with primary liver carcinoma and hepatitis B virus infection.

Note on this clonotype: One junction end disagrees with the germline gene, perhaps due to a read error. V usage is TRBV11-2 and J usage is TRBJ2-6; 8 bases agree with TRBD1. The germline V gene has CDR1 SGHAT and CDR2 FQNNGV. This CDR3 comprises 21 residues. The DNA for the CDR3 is TGTGCCAGCAGCGTGGGGGGAGACAGGGGCATTTCCATCTCTGGGGCCAACGTCATGACTTTC. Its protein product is CASSVGGDRGISISGANVMTF. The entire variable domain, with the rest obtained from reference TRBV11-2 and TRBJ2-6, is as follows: EAGVAQSPRYKIIEKRQSVAFWCNPISGHATLYWYQQILGQGPKLLIQFQNNGVVDDSQLPKDRFSAERLKGVDSTLKIQPAKLEDSAVYLCASSVGGDRGISISGANVMTFGAGSRLTVL.

CDR3 nucleotides: TGTGCCAGCAGTTACTCGTCGAGGGGAGGTTACACCTTC. Protein product: CASSYSSRGGYTF. The chain uses TRBV6-5 and TRBJ1-2, with TRBD1 as a possible D gene (5 bases). V lost 0 bases to trimming and J lost 11 bases, with 13 bases between them. CDR3 size: 13 residues. CDR1 and CDR2 (germline): MNHEY, SVGAGI.

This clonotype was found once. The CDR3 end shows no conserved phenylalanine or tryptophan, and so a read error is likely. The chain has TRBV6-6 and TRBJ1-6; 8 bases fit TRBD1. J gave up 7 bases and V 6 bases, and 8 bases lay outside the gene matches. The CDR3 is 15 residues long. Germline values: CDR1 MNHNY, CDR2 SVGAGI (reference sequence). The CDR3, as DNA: TGTGCCAGCAGCCTGGGGACAGGATGGAATTCACCCCTCCACCTT. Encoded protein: CASSLGTGWNSPLHL.

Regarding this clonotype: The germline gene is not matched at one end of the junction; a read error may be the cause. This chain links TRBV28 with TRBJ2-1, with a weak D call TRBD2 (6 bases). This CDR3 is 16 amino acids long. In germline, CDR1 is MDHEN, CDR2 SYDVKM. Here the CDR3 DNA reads TGTGCCAGCAGCCCTCGGGCGGGGCCCTCTTCAAATGAGCAATTCTTC. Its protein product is CASSPRAGPSSNEQFF.